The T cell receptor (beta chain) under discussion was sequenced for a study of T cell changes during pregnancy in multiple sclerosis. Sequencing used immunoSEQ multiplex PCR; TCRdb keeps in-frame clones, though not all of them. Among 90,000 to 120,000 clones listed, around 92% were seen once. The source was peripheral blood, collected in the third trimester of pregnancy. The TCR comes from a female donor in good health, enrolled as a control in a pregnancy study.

As DNA, the CDR3 is TGCGCCAGCAGCCAAGGGACAGGGTGGCCCTACGAGCAGTACTTC. This gives the protein CASSQGTGWPYEQYF. V gene TRBV4-1 combines with J gene TRBJ2-7, with TRBD1 matching over 8 bases. J gave up 2 bases and V 1 base, and 4 bases lay outside the gene matches. Germline loops: CDR1 MGHRA, CDR2 YSYEKL. The CDR3 has 15 amino acids.